This T cell receptor (beta chain) comes out of a study of blood T cells in healthy people across ages. Healthy Caucasian individuals from Russia aged about 6 to 90 served as donors. A second 7 to 11 cycle PCR used barcoded and J-beta primers. TCRdb re-called the 5' RACE reads with MiXCR, one entry per CDR3 protein. The sample includes 1.5 million to 2 million distinct CDR3 sequences, roughly 50% of them seen just once. For this clonotype: Its antigen remains unidentified. One end of the junction does not line up with germline, which may come from a read error.

Study-level points and caveats: Age brought a roughly linear fall in TCR beta diversity measured per million T cells.

The CDR3 loop spans 19 amino acids. CDR1 SSHAT and CDR2 FNYEAQ come from the germline V gene (reference sequence). Sequenced: blood. This TCR was recovered from a woman between 40 and 50 years old in good health. This chain links TRBV7-7 with TRBJ2-3, with a tentative D call TRBD1 (6 bases). Here the CDR3 DNA reads TGTGCTAGCAGCTTAGAACAGGGTACCCTCGCGGGCGGTACAGATACGCAGTATTTT. Translation: CASSLEQGTLAGGTDTQYF.